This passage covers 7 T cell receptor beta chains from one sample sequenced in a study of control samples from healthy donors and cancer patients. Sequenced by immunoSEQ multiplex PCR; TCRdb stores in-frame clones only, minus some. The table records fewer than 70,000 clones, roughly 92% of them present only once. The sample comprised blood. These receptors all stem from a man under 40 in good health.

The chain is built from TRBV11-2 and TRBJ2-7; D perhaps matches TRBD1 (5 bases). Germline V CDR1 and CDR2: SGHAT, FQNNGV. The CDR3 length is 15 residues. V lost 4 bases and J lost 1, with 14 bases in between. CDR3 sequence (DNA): TGTGCCAGCAGCTCCCCCATAGGGGCGTCCTACGAGCAGTACTTC. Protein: CASSSPIGASYEQYF.

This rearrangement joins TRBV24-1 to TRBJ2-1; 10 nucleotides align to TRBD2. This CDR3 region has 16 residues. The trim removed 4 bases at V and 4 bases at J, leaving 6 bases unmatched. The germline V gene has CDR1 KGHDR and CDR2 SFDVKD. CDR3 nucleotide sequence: TGTGCCACCAGTGAAATCACTAGCGGGACTTACAATGAGCAGTTCTTC. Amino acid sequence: CATSEITSGTYNEQFF.

CDR3 protein: CASSIGTGTSYEQYF. CDR3 nucleotide sequence: TGTGCCAGTAGTATTGGGACGGGGACCTCCTACGAGCAGTACTTC. This sequence joins TRBV19 and TRBJ2-7, with D possibly being TRBD1 or TRBD2 (5 bases each). The CDR3 runs to 15 residues. Trimming cost V 3 bases and J 0 bases, with 12 bases left between them. Per germline, CDR1 LNHDA and CDR2 SQIVND (reference sequence).

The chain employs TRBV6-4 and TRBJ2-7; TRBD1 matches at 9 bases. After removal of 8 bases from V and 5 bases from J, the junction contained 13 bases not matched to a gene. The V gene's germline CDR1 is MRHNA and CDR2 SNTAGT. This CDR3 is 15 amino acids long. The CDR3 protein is CASPSVRDRAHEQYF. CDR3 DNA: TGTGCCAGCCCTAGCGTGAGGGACAGGGCCCACGAGCAGTACTTC.

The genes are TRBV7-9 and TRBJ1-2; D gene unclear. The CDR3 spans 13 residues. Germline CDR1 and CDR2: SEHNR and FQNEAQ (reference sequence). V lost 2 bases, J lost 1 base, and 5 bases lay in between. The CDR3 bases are TGTGCCAGCAGCTTACTTCTTAACTATGGCTACACCTTC. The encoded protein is CASSLLLNYGYTF.

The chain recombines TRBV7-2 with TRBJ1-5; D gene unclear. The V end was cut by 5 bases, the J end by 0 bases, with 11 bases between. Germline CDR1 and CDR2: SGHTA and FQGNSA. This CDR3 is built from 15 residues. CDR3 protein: CASSPWTDSNQPQHF. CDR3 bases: TGTGCCAGCAGCCCCTGGACCGATAGCAATCAGCCCCAGCATTTT.

CDR3 residues: CASSEKRAGDTGELFF. The CDR3 DNA sequence: TGTGCCAGCAGTGAAAAGAGGGCTGGGGACACCGGGGAGCTGTTTTTT. The chain joins TRBV6-1 to TRBJ2-2; TRBD2 is a possible D gene (5 bases). CDR3 size: 16 residues. The germline V gene encodes CDR1 MNHNS and CDR2 SASEGT. V lost 2 bases and J lost 3, with 13 bases in between.